The 21 T cell receptor beta chains in this list originate from one sample, sequenced in a study of T cell responses to AZD1222 COVID-19 vaccine. Only in-frame clones appear in the TCRdb table, and some are missing; sequencing was by immunoSEQ multiplex PCR. The table lists approximately 120,000 clones, approximately 91% of them singletons. Sequencing used peripheral blood, obtained on day 0 of MenACWY control vaccination. Receptor source: an adult in good health.

V usage is TRBV28 and J usage is TRBJ2-3; 8 bases align to TRBD1. Germline lookup yields CDR1 MDHEN and CDR2 SYDVKM. The CDR3 is made up of 15 amino acids. Trimming cost V 5 bases and J 2 bases; bases outside gene matches: 6. The DNA for the CDR3 is TGTGCCAGCAGTCGCAAGACAGGGGCCACAGATACGCAGTATTTT. Translating gives CASSRKTGATDTQYF.

The rearrangement links TRBV30 to TRBJ1-3; D remains ambiguous. The V gene lost 4 bases and the J gene lost 3 bases, with 13 bases spanning the gap. CDR1 is GTSNPN and CDR2 is SVGIG in the germline V gene (reference sequence). This CDR3 contains 14 residues. The CDR3 DNA sequence: TGTGCCTGGACTTGGGGAGGCGTTGGAAACACCATATATTTT. It specifies CAWTWGGVGNTIYF.

The genes are TRBV7-3 and TRBJ2-5; D gene uncertain. Germline V lookup: CDR1 SGHTA, CDR2 FQGTGA. V lost 3 bases and J 2 bases, leaving 10 bases between the germline ends. There are 14 residues in the CDR3. The CDR3 DNA reads as TGTGCCAGCAGCTTGGGCCCGGCGCAAGAGACCCAGTACTTC. This translates into CASSLGPAQETQYF.

This chain connects TRBV11-2 to TRBJ2-2; possible D gene TRBD1, 6 bases. The ends were cut back, 4 bases at V and 2 bases at J, with 20 bases in the middle. The CDR3 sequence is 18 residues long. Germline values: CDR1 SGHAT, CDR2 FQNNGV. For the CDR3, the DNA is TGTGCCAGCAGCTCAGAAAACCCCGGGACACACAACACCGGGGAGCTGTTTTTT. Its protein product is CASSSENPGTHNTGELFF.

This chain links TRBV6-2 or TRBV6-3 with TRBJ1-1, with D uncertain. Germline V lookup: CDR1 MNHEY, CDR2 SVGEGT. The CDR3 loop spans 12 amino acids. The V end was cut by 5 bases, the J end by 0 bases, with 4 bases between. CDR3 DNA sequence: TGTGCCAGCAGTCGGATGAACACTGAAGCTTTCTTT. Translating it yields CASSRMNTEAFF.

The sample holds one count of this clone. The rearrangement joins TRBV15 to TRBJ1-4; TRBD1 matches 8 bases. The germline CDR1 and CDR2 sequences are LNHNV and YYDKDF (reference sequence). The CDR3 consists of 14 residues. Trimming cost V 3 bases and J 6 bases; bases outside gene matches: 3. CDR3 amino acids: CATSRTGADEKLFF. DNA for the CDR3: TGTGCCACCAGCAGGACAGGGGCGGATGAAAAACTGTTTTTT.

In this sample, this clone turned up once. V and J are TRBV10-3 and TRBJ1-6; D is possibly TRBD1 (6 bases). The germline V gene has CDR1 ENHRY and CDR2 SYGVKD. CDR3 length: 15 residues. Trimming stripped 3 bases from V and 9 bases from J, with 15 bases between. The CDR3 reads CAISDWDNRISPLHF. As DNA, the CDR3 is TGTGCCATCAGTGATTGGGACAATCGTATTTCACCCCTCCACTTT.

This clone was detected only a few times. The chain carries TRBV6-2 or TRBV6-3 and TRBJ2-2; a possible D gene is TRBD2 (6 bases). Germline V gene data show CDR1 as MNHEY and CDR2 as SVGEGT. V was pared by 7 bases and J by 1 base, with 13 bases between. This CDR3 comprises 15 residues. CDR3: CASTPRDWNTGELFF. CDR3 bases: TGTGCCAGCACCCCCCGGGACTGGAACACCGGGGAGCTGTTTTTT.

The V and J genes are TRBV9 and TRBJ1-6; D is unresolved. Germline V gene sequence: CDR1 SGDLS, CDR2 YYNGEE. CDR3 size: 15 residues. Deletions cut 3 bases from V and 7 bases from J, with 14 bases between. For the CDR3, the DNA is TGTGCCAGCAGCGCCAGGTTGAGTTGGAATTCACCCCTCCACTTT. Its protein is CASSARLSWNSPLHF.

This clone was picked up one time. The chain carries TRBV7-6 and TRBJ2-3, with 7 bases matching TRBD2. The CDR3 consists of 15 residues. After removal of 6 bases from V and 0 bases from J, the junction contained 6 bases not matched to a gene. The germline V gene has CDR1 SGHVS and CDR2 FNYEAQ. The chain's CDR3 is CASSEWGGSTDTQYF. DNA for the CDR3: TGTGCCAGCAGTGAGTGGGGGGGTAGCACAGATACGCAGTATTTT.

A single count supports this clone. J is TRBJ2-2 and V is TRBV13; D is possibly TRBD1 (6 bases). CDR1 PRHDT and CDR2 FYEKMQ come from the germline V gene (reference sequence). V was trimmed by 2 bases and J by 7 bases, leaving 17 bases between them. This CDR3 region has 16 residues. Written as DNA, the CDR3 is TGTGCCAGCAGCTTACGCTCGTCAGGGGATAACGGGGAGCTGTTTTTT. Translated: CASSLRSSGDNGELFF.

The chain carries TRBV5-4 and TRBJ1-3; no firm D call. Germline loops: CDR1 SGHNT, CDR2 YYREEE (reference sequence). Trimming took off 0 bases at V and 0 bases at J, with 7 bases between the two ends. CDR3 length: 15 amino acids. The CDR3 sequence: CASSLDSYSGNTIYF. The CDR3 nucleotides are TGTGCCAGCAGCTTGGACTCTTACTCTGGAAACACCATATATTTT.

This clone was counted a few times. This chain links TRBV5-1 with TRBJ2-2, with no clear D. The CDR3 has 15 amino acids. From germline, CDR1 is SGHRS and CDR2 YFSETQ. Trimming left V 0 bases short and J 4 bases short, with 10 bases between. In DNA, the CDR3 is TGCGCCAGCAGCTTGGCCGTGGGTGCCACCGGGGAGCTGTTTTTT. Protein sequence: CASSLAVGATGELFF.

This clone came up a few times. This chain joins TRBV24-1 and TRBJ2-3, with TRBD2 identical over 9 bases. The CDR3 runs to 14 residues. J gave up 2 bases and V 9 bases, and 5 bases lay outside the gene matches. Germline V lookup: CDR1 KGHDR, CDR2 SFDVKD. DNA for the CDR3: TGTGCCACCGCGGGGGGGACGGCCACAGATACGCAGTATTTT. It translates to CATAGGTATDTQYF.

This clone has a handful of counts. This chain connects TRBV4-2 to TRBJ2-1; 9 nucleotides match TRBD2. Losses at the gene ends were 0 bases for V and 6 bases for J; bases not matched to a gene: 3. The V gene's germline CDR1 is LGHNA and CDR2 YNFKEQ. The CDR3 extends over 15 amino acids. CDR3 sequence: CASSQDRGGANEQFF. The CDR3 nucleotides are TGTGCCAGCAGCCAAGATCGCGGGGGGGCCAATGAGCAGTTCTTC.

CDR3 sequence reads: CASSSASGEKLFF. CDR3 bases: TGTGCCAGTAGTTCAGCGTCGGGTGAAAAACTGTTTTTT. The chain joins TRBV19 to TRBJ1-4; D is uncertain. Trimming pared 5 bases from V and 7 bases from J, leaving 11 bases between. The germline gives CDR1 LNHDA, CDR2 SQIVND (reference sequence). The CDR3 spans 13 residues.

The rearrangement joins TRBV5-8 to TRBJ2-7; 12 nucleotides match TRBD2. Germline V gene lookup returns CDR1 SGHTS and CDR2 YDEGEE. This CDR3 is 15 amino acids long. Trimming cost V 3 bases and J 2 bases; bases outside gene matches: 3. CDR3 sequence reads: CASSWASGGAYEQYF. CDR3 DNA: TGTGCCAGCAGCTGGGCTAGCGGGGGGGCCTACGAGCAGTACTTC.

The chain is built from TRBV6-5 and TRBJ1-2; D ambiguous. This CDR3 is built from 12 residues. V was pared by 6 bases and J by 4 bases, with 9 bases between. Germline V gives CDR1 MNHEY, CDR2 SVGAGI. The CDR3 bases are TGTGCCAGCAGCCCGTCGGGCTATGGCTACACCTTC. Residues: CASSPSGYGYTF.

The chain carries TRBV6-6 and TRBJ1-1, with D possibly being TRBD1 (6 bases). CDR3 size: 14 residues. Trimming pared 7 bases from V and 3 bases from J, leaving 15 bases between. Per the germline V gene, CDR1 is MNHNY and CDR2 is SVGAGI (reference sequence). CDR3 sequence reads: CASTYRDIDTEAFF. The CDR3 nucleotides read TGTGCCAGCACCTACCGGGACATAGACACTGAAGCTTTCTTT.

The chain employs TRBV11-2 and TRBJ2-7, with a weak D call TRBD2 (6 bases). Trimming shortened V by 5 bases and J by 4 bases, and 21 bases separated the two germline ends. The germline CDR1 and CDR2 sequences are SGHAT and FQNNGV. This CDR3 is 16 amino acids long. In DNA, the CDR3 is TGTGCCAGCAGCCCCCTCAGGGCGGGAAGAGGTTACGAGCAGTACTTC. Protein product: CASSPLRAGRGYEQYF.

The sample holds a few counts of this clone. CDR3 residues: CATSTTSTPGVGRNQPQHF. The CDR3 region has the DNA TGTGCCACCAGCACTACATCAACGCCAGGGGTGGGGCGCAATCAGCCCCAGCATTTT. The J gene is TRBJ1-5, the V gene TRBV15; D possibly corresponds to TRBD1 (6 bases). Germline-derived CDR1 and CDR2 are LNHNV and YYDKDF (reference sequence). CDR3 length: 19 residues. Trimming pared 4 bases from V and 2 bases from J, leaving 24 bases between.